Listed below are T cell receptor beta chains from one sample, sequenced in a study of shared clonotypes between healthy human individuals. The assay was immunoSEQ multiplex PCR, and TCRdb's table has in-frame clones only and misses some. In the table there are about 820,000 clones, roughly 92% of which are singletons. The specimen was naive CD8+ T cells sorted from blood. All receptors come from a man aged 30 to 39 in good health. The CDR3 runs from the conserved cysteine through the conserved F or W. D genes are given only for firm matches. The size field is filled for only some rows; it gives once, few, many or a size class.

TRBJ2-1 | NA | TRBD2 | TRBV6-6 | CASSYQAGGPINEQFF | TGTGCCAGCAGTTACCAAGCGGGAGGGCCGATAAATGAGCAGTTCTTC
TRBJ2-5 | NA | NA | TRBV29-1 | CSVLPPREQETQYF | TGCAGCGTTTTACCCCCTCGGGAACAAGAGACCCAGTACTTC
TRBJ1-5 | NA | NA | TRBV6-6 | CASGFGVRDQPQHF | TGTGCCAGCGGATTCGGGGTCCGGGATCAGCCCCAGCATTTT
TRBJ2-5 | NA | TRBD2 | TRBV29-1 | CSVELAGGPETQYF | TGCAGCGTTGAACTAGCGGGAGGGCCGGAGACCCAGTACTTC
TRBJ2-7 | NA | NA | TRBV7-9 | CASSPGVGSYEQYF | TGTGCCAGCAGCCCCGGGGTCGGCTCCTACGAGCAGTACTTC
TRBJ2-5 | NA | TRBD1 | TRBV29-1 | CSAVGQGRLETQYF | TGCAGCGCCGTGGGACAGGGGCGGTTAGAGACCCAGTACTTC
TRBJ2-7 | NA | TRBD2 | TRBV29-1 | CSVAGTGLAWKNGEQYF | TGCAGCGTGGCCGGGACTGGACTAGCCTGGAAGAATGGCGAGCAGTACTTC
TRBJ2-1 | NA | TRBD2 | TRBV7-9 | CASSLPSGSLGYNEQFF | TGTGCCAGCAGCTTACCTAGCGGGAGTTTGGGTTACAATGAGCAGTTCTTC
TRBJ2-7 | NA | NA | TRBV7-9 | CASSSGGSGAYEQYF | TGTGCCAGCAGCTCAGGGGGTAGCGGAGCCTACGAGCAGTACTTC
TRBJ1-1 | NA | TRBD1 | TRBV9 | CASSVGQGTMNTEAFF | TGTGCCAGCAGCGTAGGACAGGGGACAATGAACACTGAAGCTTTCTTT
TRBJ2-2 | NA | NA | TRBV7-9 | CASSRTVTGELFF | TGTGCCAGCAGCCGGACAGTCACCGGGGAGCTGTTTTTT
TRBJ2-7 | NA | TRBD1 | TRBV28 | CASSVKRGTGGYEQYF | TGTGCCAGCAGTGTTAAGAGGGGGACAGGGGGTTACGAGCAGTACTTC
TRBJ2-7 | NA | TRBD2 | TRBV9 | CASSPGSSGSYEQYF | TGTGCCAGCAGCCCGGGGTCTAGCGGATCCTACGAGCAGTACTTC
TRBJ2-3 | NA | TRBD2 | TRBV28 | CASSWTSGRASDTQYF | TGTGCCAGCAGTTGGACTAGCGGGAGGGCATCAGATACGCAGTATTTT
TRBJ2-7 | NA | NA | TRBV6-5 | CASSYLGISYEQYF | TGTGCCAGCAGTTACTTGGGGATCTCCTACGAGCAGTACTTC
TRBJ2-3 | NA | TRBD2 | TRBV28 | CASSLGEGITDTQYF | TGTGCCAGCAGTTTAGGGGAGGGAATCACAGATACGCAGTATTTT
TRBJ2-7 | NA | NA | TRBV27 | CASSLSRARGEQYF | TGTGCCAGCAGTTTATCCAGGGCGAGGGGCGAGCAGTACTTC
TRBJ2-7 | NA | NA | TRBV11-1 | CASSLAGTPSYEQYF | TGTGCCAGCAGCTTAGCGGGGACCCCCTCCTACGAGCAGTACTTC
TRBJ2-3 | NA | NA | TRBV6-1 | CASSDATDGYTQYF | TGTGCCAGCAGTGATGCGACGGACGGATATACGCAGTATTTT
TRBJ2-1 | many | NA | TRBV27 | CASSPLGIEQFF | TGTGCCAGCAGCCCGCTAGGTATTGAGCAGTTCTTC
TRBJ2-7 | NA | TRBD1 | TRBV28 | CASSFSAGTGYEQYF | TGTGCCAGCAGTTTTTCTGCCGGGACAGGCTACGAGCAGTACTTC
TRBJ2-3 | NA | TRBD2 | TRBV7-2 | CASSPRLAPADTQYF | TGTGCCAGCAGCCCCCGACTAGCTCCGGCGGATACGCAGTATTTT
TRBJ2-3 | NA | NA | TRBV4-1 | CASSQESQDYTDTQYF | TGCGCCAGCAGCCAAGAGTCGCAAGATTACACAGATACGCAGTATTTT
TRBJ2-6 | NA | NA | TRBV7-6 | CASSSARDGFLSGANVLTF | TGTGCCAGCAGCTCAGCCCGGGACGGATTCCTCTCTGGGGCCAACGTCCTGACTTTC
TRBJ1-1 | NA | NA | TRBV4-3 | CASTPSRTAQLNLAFF | TGCGCCAGCACCCCATCCAGGACAGCCCAACTGAATTTGGCTTTCTTT
TRBJ2-1 | NA | NA | TRBV11-2 | CASSSGRAGYNEQFF | TGTGCCAGCAGCTCCGGGCGAGCTGGCTACAATGAGCAGTTCTTC
TRBJ1-1 | NA | TRBD1 | TRBV27 | CASSFRGTQTEAFF | TGTGCCAGTAGTTTCAGGGGGACTCAAACTGAAGCTTTCTTT
TRBJ2-7 | NA | TRBD1 | TRBV27 | CASRLGQGAGLEQYF | TGTGCCAGCAGGCTCGGCCAGGGGGCTGGTCTCGAGCAGTACTTC
TRBJ2-7 | NA | TRBD2 | TRBV19 | CASSIRETSGRTTYYEQYF | TGTGCCAGTAGTATAAGGGAGACTAGCGGGCGAACTACATACTACGAGCAGTACTTC
TRBJ2-1 | NA | TRBD2 | TRBV7-9 | CASSVAGGLNEQFF | TGTGCCAGCAGCGTAGCGGGAGGTTTGAATGAGCAGTTCTTC
TRBJ2-7 | NA | NA | TRBV18 | CASSPEDRLEQYF | TGTGCCAGCTCACCCGAGGACCGATTGGAGCAGTACTTC
TRBJ2-7 | NA | TRBD1 | TRBV13 | CASSEGQGNEQYF | TGTGCCAGCAGCGAGGGACAGGGGAACGAGCAGTACTTC
TRBJ2-7 | NA | NA | TRBV5-5 | CASSLLSGHYEQYF | TGTGCCAGCAGCTTGCTTAGCGGACACTACGAGCAGTACTTC
TRBJ1-1 | NA | TRBD1 | TRBV19 | CASSGIGSGQGPEAFF | TGTGCCAGTAGTGGAATCGGATCGGGACAGGGTCCTGAAGCTTTCTTT
TRBJ1-1 | few | TRBD1 | TRBV5-1 | CASSSDRAPAEAFF | TGCGCCAGCAGCTCGGACAGGGCTCCCGCTGAAGCTTTCTTT
TRBJ2-3 | once | TRBD2 | TRBV29-1 | CSVVLAGVPTDTQYF | TGCAGCGTTGTTCTAGCGGGAGTCCCTACAGATACGCAGTATTTT
TRBJ2-5 | NA | TRBD1 | TRBV29-1 | CSVEGTGIQETQYF | TGCAGCGTTGAAGGGACAGGGATCCAAGAGACCCAGTACTTC
TRBJ2-4 | NA | NA | TRBV7-9 | CASSLIFGDKNIQYF | TGTGCCAGCAGCTTAATATTTGGAGATAAAAACATTCAGTACTTC
TRBJ2-1 | NA | NA | TRBV11-2 | CASSFQGGDEQFF | TGTGCCAGCAGCTTTCAGGGTGGCGATGAGCAGTTCTTC
TRBJ2-6 | NA | TRBD1 | TRBV27 | CASSPTGGGSGANVLTF | TGTGCCAGCAGTCCAACAGGGGGAGGATCTGGGGCCAACGTCCTGACTTTC
TRBJ1-4 | NA | NA | TRBV6-1 | CASSEGLLHPNEKLFF | TGTGCCAGCAGTGAGGGACTCCTGCACCCTAATGAAAAACTGTTTTTT
TRBJ1-5 | NA | TRBD1 | TRBV7-2 | CASSLETGGYQPQHF | TGTGCCAGCAGCTTAGAGACAGGGGGATATCAGCCCCAGCATTTT
TRBJ2-7 | few | TRBD2 | TRBV30 | CAWSALLAGDYEQYF | TGTGCCTGGAGTGCCTTGCTAGCGGGAGATTACGAGCAGTACTTC
TRBJ2-7 | NA | TRBD2 | TRBV29-1 | CSVEDRLAGAPYEQYF | TGCAGCGTTGAAGATCGGCTGGCGGGAGCCCCCTACGAGCAGTACTTC
TRBJ2-1 | NA | NA | TRBV28 | CASSPANFNEQFF | TGTGCCAGCAGCCCCGCTAATTTCAATGAGCAGTTCTTC
TRBJ1-4 | NA | NA | TRBV28 | CASKLDATNEKLFF | TGTGCCAGCAAATTAGATGCAACTAATGAAAAACTGTTTTTT
TRBJ1-2 | NA | TRBD1 | TRBV7-9 | CASSFSGTGRNYGYTF | TGTGCCAGCAGCTTTAGTGGGACAGGTCGTAACTATGGCTACACCTTC
TRBJ2-7 | once | TRBD1 | TRBV7-9 | CASSFLTRTGGYEQYF | TGTGCCAGCAGCTTCTTAACCAGGACAGGGGGATACGAGCAGTACTTC
TRBJ2-1 | NA | TRBD2 | TRBV7-3 | CASSLSPSGQSKYNEQFF | TGTGCCAGCAGCTTAAGTCCTAGCGGGCAAAGTAAATACAATGAGCAGTTCTTC
TRBJ2-5 | NA | NA | TRBV29-1 | CSVVVAVSRETQYF | TGCAGCGTTGTGGTAGCGGTTAGCCGGGAGACCCAGTACTTC
TRBJ2-1 | once | TRBD2 | TRBV15 | CATSRDPSLAGDAYNEQFF | TGTGCCACCAGCAGAGATCCGAGTCTAGCGGGAGACGCCTACAATGAGCAGTTCTTC
TRBJ2-3 | few | NA | TRBV28 | CASSLETSYSLDTQYF | TGTGCCAGCAGTTTGGAGACTAGTTACTCACTAGATACGCAGTATTTT
TRBJ2-7 | NA | NA | TRBV7-6 | CASSLEFAREQYF | TGTGCCAGCAGCTTAGAATTCGCTCGCGAGCAGTACTTC
TRBJ1-1 | few | NA | TRBV7-6 | CASSLGQSNTEAFF | TGTGCCAGCAGCTTAGGACAGTCGAACACTGAAGCTTTCTTT
TRBJ2-1 | NA | NA | TRBV13 | CASSMQYNEQFF | TGTGCCAGCAGCATGCAATACAATGAGCAGTTCTTC
TRBJ1-2 | NA | NA | TRBV7-9 | CASSLALGDSFYGYTF | TGTGCCAGCAGCTTAGCGCTGGGAGACAGTTTCTATGGCTACACCTTC
TRBJ2-7 | NA | NA | TRBV11-2 | CASRLLEGEQYF | TGTGCCAGCAGGTTATTGGAAGGGGAGCAGTACTTC
TRBJ2-7 | NA | TRBD1 | TRBV27 | CASSLGQGGPGEQYF | TGTGCCAGCAGTTTAGGACAGGGAGGACCGGGGGAGCAGTACTTC
TRBJ2-2 | once | NA | TRBV5-4 | CASSLGGLTGELFF | TGTGCCAGCAGCTTGGGGGGGCTCACCGGGGAGCTGTTTTTT
TRBJ2-7 | NA | NA | TRBV4-1 | CASSQSGQSSYEQYF | TGCGCCAGCAGCCAATCCGGACAGAGCTCCTACGAGCAGTACTTC